The 17 T cell receptor beta chains reported below all come from one sample, sequenced in a study of Graves' ophthalmopathy and Graves' hyperthyroidism. As the template, RNA transcripts were used to amplify TCR beta CDR3 regions. A first-round RT-PCR used HTBI primers, followed by a second-round multiplex PCR. TCRdb processed the multiplex PCR reads anew with MiXCR; each CDR3 protein has one entry. The data show about 740,000 distinct CDR3 sequences, 40% seen once. The sequenced material came from peripheral blood. All receptors come from an adult man with Graves' ophthalmopathy.

In its sample, this clonotype was seen a few times. The chain carries TRBV20-1 and TRBJ2-7; 7 bases match TRBD1. Losses at the gene ends were 4 bases for V and 1 base for J; bases not matched to a gene: 7. The length of the CDR3 is 14 residues. The germline CDR1 and CDR2 sequences are DFQATT and SNEGSKA (reference sequence). CDR3 protein: CSANPATGSYEQYF. Here the CDR3 DNA reads TGCAGTGCTAATCCGGCGACAGGGTCCTACGAGCAGTACTTC.

V and J are TRBV3-1 and TRBJ1-6, with 8 bases fitting TRBD1. The ends lost 0 bases at V and 7 bases at J; junction bases unmatched: 5. This CDR3 comprises 16 residues. Germline V gene lookup returns CDR1 LGHDT and CDR2 YNNKEL (reference sequence). The CDR3 coding sequence is TGTGCCAGCAGCCAAGACGGGCAGGGGGCGAATTCACCCCTCCACTTT. This encodes CASSQDGQGANSPLHF.

This clonotype was seen a few times. The chain carries TRBV5-6 and TRBJ2-7; D call uncertain. The CDR3 is 15 residues long. Germline V gene lookup returns CDR1 SGHDT and CDR2 YYEEEE. Trimming cost V 2 bases and J 4 bases, with 16 bases left between them. CDR3 DNA: TGTGCCAGCAGCTTTTTCCACTCGGTGCCATACGAGCAGTACTTC. Its translation is CASSFFHSVPYEQYF.

This clonotype was counted at least ten times. This chain joins TRBV2 and TRBJ1-4; possible D gene TRBD1, 5 bases. The germline gives CDR1 SNHLY, CDR2 FYNNEI. The CDR3 is 14 residues long. V lost 5 bases to trimming and J lost 5 bases, with 12 bases between them. CDR3 loop: CASSRGRQNEKLFF. The CDR3 bases are TGTGCCAGCAGTCGGGGACGACAAAATGAAAAACTGTTTTTT.

The chain combines TRBV12-3 or TRBV12-4 with TRBJ1-5; weak D call: TRBD1 (5 bases). The CDR3 has 16 residues. V was pared by 5 bases and J by 2 bases, with 16 bases between. The CDR3 loop is CASSPWGRGGNQPQHF. The CDR3 nucleotides are TGTGCCAGCAGTCCTTGGGGTAGAGGGGGCAATCAGCCCCAGCATTTT.

This clonotype was seen repeatedly, ten times or more. The CDR3 reads CASGGQGDGYTF. Here the CDR3 DNA reads TGTGCCAGCGGCGGACAGGGGGATGGCTACACCTTC. V gene TRBV25-1 combines with J gene TRBJ1-2, with 10 nucleotides matching TRBD1. The V gene end was trimmed by 8 bases and the J gene end by 6 bases; junction bases not matched to a gene: 3. CDR3 length equals 12 residues. Germline CDR1 reads MGHDK; CDR2 reads SYGVNS.

The chain joins TRBV25-1 to TRBJ1-5; D is perhaps TRBD1 (5 bases). Germline V gene sequence: CDR1 MGHDK, CDR2 SYGVNS. The CDR3 contains 18 residues. V lost 1 base and J 0 bases, leaving 16 bases between the germline ends. CDR3 region: CASSELGVPRYSNQPQHF. DNA of the CDR3: TGTGCCAGCAGTGAATTGGGGGTGCCCAGATATAGCAATCAGCCCCAGCATTTT.

The chain combines TRBV10-3 with TRBJ1-4; no clear D. The CDR3 contains 15 residues. Trimming removed 10 bases at V and 0 bases at J, with 15 bases between. In germline, CDR1 is ENHRY, CDR2 SYGVKD. The CDR3 DNA follows: TGTGCCAGCATAGCGGAAGGTGCAACTAATGAAAAACTGTTTTTT. Translated: CASIAEGATNEKLFF.

The gene calls are TRBV19 and TRBJ2-7, with D perhaps matching TRBD2 (6 bases). The CDR3 sequence is 17 residues long. V lost 2 bases and J 0 bases, leaving 17 bases between the germline ends. Germline V gene sequence: CDR1 LNHDA, CDR2 SQIVND (reference sequence). The CDR3 DNA sequence: TGTGCCAGTAGTATAAGGGAGGACCAGGGAACCTCCTACGAGCAGTACTTC. Encoded protein: CASSIREDQGTSYEQYF.

The chain combines TRBV7-9 with TRBJ1-1; D gene ambiguous. The CDR3 contains 14 residues. Between the trimmed V and J ends, which lost 1 base and 2 bases, there was a span of 8 bases. Germline-derived CDR1 and CDR2 are SEHNR and FQNEAQ (reference sequence). The CDR3 here is CASSLDGQNTEAFF. CDR3 DNA sequence: TGTGCCAGCAGCTTAGATGGGCAAAACACTGAAGCTTTCTTT.

In regard to this clonotype: The junction and the germline gene differ at one end; a read error may be behind it. This chain joins TRBV10-3 and TRBJ1-6, with TRBD1 identical over 7 bases. Per the germline V gene, CDR1 is ENHRY and CDR2 is SYGVKD. The CDR3 length is 13 residues. The DNA of the CDR3 is TGTGCCATATGGACAGGCCATAATTCACCTCTCCACTTT. This encodes CAIWTGHNSPLHF.

V and J are TRBV24-1 and TRBJ1-5, with D uncertain. In germline, CDR1 is KGHDR, CDR2 SFDVKD. V shed 7 bases and J shed 6 bases, with 15 bases lying between them. The CDR3 covers 14 residues. In DNA, the CDR3 is TGTGCCACCAGCTTAAGTGTACGGGGTCAGCCCCAGCATTTT. Its protein is CATSLSVRGQPQHF.

As to this clonotype: Since no conserved phenylalanine or tryptophan closes the CDR3, a read error is the likely cause. The V gene is TRBV29-1, the J gene TRBJ1-1; the D is unclear. There are 14 residues in the CDR3. CDR1 and CDR2 (germline): SQVTM, ANQGSEA. Deletions cut 3 bases from V and 0 bases from J, with 11 bases between. CDR3 in DNA: TGCAGCGTTGATTTTGGCGGGATGAACACTGAAGCTTTCCTT. This encodes CSVDFGGMNTEAFL.

This clonotype has just a few counts. This chain uses TRBV20-1 with TRBJ2-7, with 10 bases aligning to TRBD1. Unmatched junction bases numbered 3, after V lost 4 bases and J lost 3 bases. This CDR3 comprises 13 residues. Germline CDR1 DFQATT, CDR2 SNEGSKA (reference sequence). The CDR3 DNA reads as TGCAGTGCTACCGGGACAGGGGACTACGAGCAGTACTTC. It is translated as CSATGTGDYEQYF.

V usage is TRBV2 and J usage is TRBJ1-1; tentatively, D is TRBD1 (6 bases). Germline assignment: CDR1 SNHLY and CDR2 FYNNEI. The V and J ends lost 6 bases and 0 bases respectively, with 11 bases between them. The CDR3 spans 14 residues. CDR3 sequence: CASRGAGMNTEAFF. In DNA, the CDR3 is TGTGCCAGCAGGGGGGCAGGCATGAACACTGAAGCTTTCTTT. Complete variable domain (other parts from reference TRBV2 and TRBJ1-1): EPEVTQTPSHQVTQMGQEVILRCVPISNHLYFYWYRQILGQKVEFLVSFYNNEISEKSEIFDDQFSVERPDGSNFTLKIRSTKLEDSAMYFCASRGAGMNTEAFFGQGTRLTVV.

The sample holds many counts of this clonotype. V gene TRBV29-1 combines with J gene TRBJ2-5; no firm D call. The CDR3 runs 12 residues. V was clipped by 4 bases and J by 2 bases, with 8 bases between them. Germline V gene data show CDR1 as SQVTM and CDR2 as ANQGSEA. The CDR3 loop is CSVGVAQETQYF. For the CDR3, the DNA is TGCAGCGTTGGAGTGGCACAAGAGACCCAGTACTTC.

The chain joins TRBV7-4 to TRBJ1-5, with 7 nucleotides matching TRBD1. The germline V gene has CDR1 SGHVT and CDR2 SQSDAQ. CDR3 size: 15 residues. Losses at the gene ends were 5 bases for V and 6 bases for J; bases not matched to a gene: 10. In DNA, the CDR3 is TGTGCCAGCAGCCCCGGGACAGCCGGGATTCAGCCCCAGCATTTT. Protein sequence: CASSPGTAGIQPQHF. Supplemented by reference TRBV7-4 and TRBJ1-5, the full variable domain reads GAGVSQSPRYKVAKRGRDVALRCDSISGHVTLYWYRQTLGQGSEVLTYSQSDAQRDKSGRPSGRFSAERPERSVSTLKIQRTEQGDSAVYLCASSPGTAGIQPQHFGDGTRLSIL.